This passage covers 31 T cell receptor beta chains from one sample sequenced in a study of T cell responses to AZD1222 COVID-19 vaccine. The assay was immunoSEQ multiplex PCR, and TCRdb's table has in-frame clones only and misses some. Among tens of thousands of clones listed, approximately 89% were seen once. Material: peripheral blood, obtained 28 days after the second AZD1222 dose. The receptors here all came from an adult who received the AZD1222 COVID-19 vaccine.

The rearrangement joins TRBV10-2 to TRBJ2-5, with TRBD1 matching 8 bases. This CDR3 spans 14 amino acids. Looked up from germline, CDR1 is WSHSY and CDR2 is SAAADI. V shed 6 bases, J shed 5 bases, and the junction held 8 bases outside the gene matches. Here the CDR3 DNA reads TGCGCCAGCAGACAAAGACAGGGGCGGGAGACCCAGTACTTC. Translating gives CASRQRQGRETQYF.

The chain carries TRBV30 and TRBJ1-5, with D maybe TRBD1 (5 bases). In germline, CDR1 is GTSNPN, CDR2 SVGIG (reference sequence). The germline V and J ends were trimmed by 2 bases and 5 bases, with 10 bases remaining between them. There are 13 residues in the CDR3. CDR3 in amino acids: CAWSRGTDQPQHF. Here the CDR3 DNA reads TGTGCCTGGAGTCGGGGGACTGATCAGCCCCAGCATTTT.

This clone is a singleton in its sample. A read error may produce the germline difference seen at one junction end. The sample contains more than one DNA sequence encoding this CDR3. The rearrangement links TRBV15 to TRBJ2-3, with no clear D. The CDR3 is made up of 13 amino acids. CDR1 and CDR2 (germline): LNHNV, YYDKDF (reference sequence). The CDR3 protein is CATSRVGTDTQYF. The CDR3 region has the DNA TGTGCCACCAGCAGAGTTGGCACGGATACGCAGTATTTT.

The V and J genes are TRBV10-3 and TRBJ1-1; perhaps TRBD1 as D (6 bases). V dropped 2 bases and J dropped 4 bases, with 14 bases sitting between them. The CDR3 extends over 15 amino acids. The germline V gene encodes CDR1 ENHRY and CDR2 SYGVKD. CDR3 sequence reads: CAISEQGNRATEAFF. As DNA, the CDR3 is TGTGCCATCAGTGAGCAGGGGAATCGTGCCACTGAAGCTTTCTTT.

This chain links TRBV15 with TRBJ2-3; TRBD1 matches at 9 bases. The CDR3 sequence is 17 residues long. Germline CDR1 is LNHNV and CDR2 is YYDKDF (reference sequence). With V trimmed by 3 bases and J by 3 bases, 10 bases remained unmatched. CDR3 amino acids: CATSSTRRTGETDTQYF. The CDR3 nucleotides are TGTGCCACCAGCAGTACCCGGCGGACAGGGGAGACAGATACGCAGTATTTT.

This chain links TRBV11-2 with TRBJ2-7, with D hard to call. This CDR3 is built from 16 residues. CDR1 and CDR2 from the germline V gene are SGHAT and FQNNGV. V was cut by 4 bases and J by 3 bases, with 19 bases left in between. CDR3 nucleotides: TGTGCCAGCAGCTCGACCCTGGGTTTGTCCCTCTACGAGCAGTACTTC. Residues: CASSSTLGLSLYEQYF.

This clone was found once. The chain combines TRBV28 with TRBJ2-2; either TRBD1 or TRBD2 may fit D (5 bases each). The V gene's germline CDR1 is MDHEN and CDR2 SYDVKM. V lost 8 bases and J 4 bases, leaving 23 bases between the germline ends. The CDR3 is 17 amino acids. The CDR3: CASGTHRGTLSTGELFF. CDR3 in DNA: TGTGCCAGCGGGACCCATCGGGGCACCCTTTCCACCGGGGAGCTGTTTTTT.

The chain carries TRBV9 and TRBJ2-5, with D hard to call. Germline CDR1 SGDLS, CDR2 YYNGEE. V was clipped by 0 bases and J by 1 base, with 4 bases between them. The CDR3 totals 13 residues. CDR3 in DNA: TGTGCCAGCAGCGTAGGGGGCCAAGAGACCCAGTACTTC. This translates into CASSVGGQETQYF.

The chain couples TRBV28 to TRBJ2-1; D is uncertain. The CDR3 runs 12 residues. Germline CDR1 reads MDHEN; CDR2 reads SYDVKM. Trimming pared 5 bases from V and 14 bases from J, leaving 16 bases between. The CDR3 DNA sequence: TGTGCCAGCAGTGCTCTGACTGCAAGGGAGTTCTTC. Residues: CASSALTAREFF.

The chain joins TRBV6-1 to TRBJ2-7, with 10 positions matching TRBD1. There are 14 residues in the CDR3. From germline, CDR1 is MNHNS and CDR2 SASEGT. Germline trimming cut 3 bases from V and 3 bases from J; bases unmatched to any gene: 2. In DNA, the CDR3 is TGTGCCAGCAGTGAGGGACAGGGGTTCTACGAGCAGTACGTC. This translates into CASSEGQGFYEQYV.

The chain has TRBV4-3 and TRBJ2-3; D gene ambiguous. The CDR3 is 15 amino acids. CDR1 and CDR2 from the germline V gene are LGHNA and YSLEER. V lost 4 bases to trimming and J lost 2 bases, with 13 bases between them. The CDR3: CASSPERLLTDTQYF. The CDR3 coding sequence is TGCGCCAGCAGCCCGGAGAGACTGCTCACAGATACGCAGTATTTT.

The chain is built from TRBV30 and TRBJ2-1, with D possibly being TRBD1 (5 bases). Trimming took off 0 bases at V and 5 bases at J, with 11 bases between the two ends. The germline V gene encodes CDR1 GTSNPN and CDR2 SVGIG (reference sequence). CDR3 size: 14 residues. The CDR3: CAWSVLRVNNEQFF. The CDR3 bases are TGTGCCTGGAGTGTACTCAGGGTTAACAATGAGCAGTTCTTC.

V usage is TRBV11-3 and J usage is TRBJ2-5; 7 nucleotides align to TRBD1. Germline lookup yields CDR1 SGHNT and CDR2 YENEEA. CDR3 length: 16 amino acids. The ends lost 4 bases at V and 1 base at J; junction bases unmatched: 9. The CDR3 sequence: CASSYRSGTAQETQYF. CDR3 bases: TGTGCCAGCAGCTACCGGTCGGGGACAGCCCAAGAGACCCAGTACTTC.

The CDR3 protein is CASSLGGKETQYF. Here the CDR3 DNA reads TGTGCCAGCAGTTTAGGCGGAAAAGAGACCCAGTACTTC. The genes are TRBV27 and TRBJ2-5; D not certain. This CDR3 comprises 13 residues. Germline values: CDR1 MNHEY, CDR2 SMNVEV (reference sequence). V lost 2 bases and J lost 3, with 7 bases in between.

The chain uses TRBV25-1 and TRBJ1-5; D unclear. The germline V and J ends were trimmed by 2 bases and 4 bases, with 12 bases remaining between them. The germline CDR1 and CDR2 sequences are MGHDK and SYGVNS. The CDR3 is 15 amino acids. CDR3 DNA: TGTGCCAGCAGTGAAAAAGGGTGGGTTAATCAGCCCCAGCATTTT. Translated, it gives CASSEKGWVNQPQHF.

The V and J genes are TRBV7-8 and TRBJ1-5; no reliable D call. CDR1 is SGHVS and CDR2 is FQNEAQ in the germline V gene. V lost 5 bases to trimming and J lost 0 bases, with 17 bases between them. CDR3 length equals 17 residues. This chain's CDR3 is CASSVSGRAYSNQPQHF. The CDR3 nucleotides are TGTGCCAGCAGCGTCTCGGGGAGGGCCTATAGCAATCAGCCCCAGCATTTT.

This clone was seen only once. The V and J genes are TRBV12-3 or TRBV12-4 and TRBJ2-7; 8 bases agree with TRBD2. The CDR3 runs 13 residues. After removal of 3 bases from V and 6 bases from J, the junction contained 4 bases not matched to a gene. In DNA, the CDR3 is TGTGCCAGCAGTTTGGGACTAGGCTCCGAGCAGTACTTC. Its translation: CASSLGLGSEQYF.

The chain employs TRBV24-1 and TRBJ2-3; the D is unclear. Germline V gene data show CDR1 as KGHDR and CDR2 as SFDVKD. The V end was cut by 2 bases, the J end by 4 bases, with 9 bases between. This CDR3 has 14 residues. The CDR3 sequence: CATSDSFIADTQYF. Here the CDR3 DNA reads TGTGCCACCAGTGATTCCTTCATCGCAGATACGCAGTATTTT.

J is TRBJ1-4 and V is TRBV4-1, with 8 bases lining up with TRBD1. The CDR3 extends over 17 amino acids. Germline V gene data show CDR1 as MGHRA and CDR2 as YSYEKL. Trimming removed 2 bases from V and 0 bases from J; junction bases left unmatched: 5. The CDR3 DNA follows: TGCGCCAGCAGCCAAAATGCAGGGGGCGCAACTAATGAAAAACTGTTTTTT. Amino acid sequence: CASSQNAGGATNEKLFF.

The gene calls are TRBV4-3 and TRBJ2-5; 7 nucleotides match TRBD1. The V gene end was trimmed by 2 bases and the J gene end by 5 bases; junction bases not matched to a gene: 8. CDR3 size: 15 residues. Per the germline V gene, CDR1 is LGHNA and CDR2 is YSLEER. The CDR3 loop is CASSQSTGYGETQYF. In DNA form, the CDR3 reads TGCGCCAGCAGCCAATCGACAGGGTACGGGGAGACCCAGTACTTC.

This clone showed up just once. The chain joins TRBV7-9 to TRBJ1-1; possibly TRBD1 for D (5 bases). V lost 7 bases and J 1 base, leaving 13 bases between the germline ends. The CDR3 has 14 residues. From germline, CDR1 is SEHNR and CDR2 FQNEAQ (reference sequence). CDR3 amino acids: CASTQGIKNTEAFF. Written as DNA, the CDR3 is TGTGCCAGCACGCAGGGAATAAAGAACACTGAAGCTTTCTTT.

Here the CDR3 reads CASSLRTGGEQFF. The CDR3, as DNA: TGTGCCAGCAGCTTACGTACAGGGGGCGAACAGTTCTTC. This chain connects TRBV11-3 to TRBJ2-1; 9 nucleotides agree with TRBD1. Unmatched junction bases numbered 6, after V lost 2 bases and J lost 13 bases. Germline CDR1 reads SGHNT; CDR2 reads YENEEA. The CDR3 runs 13 residues.

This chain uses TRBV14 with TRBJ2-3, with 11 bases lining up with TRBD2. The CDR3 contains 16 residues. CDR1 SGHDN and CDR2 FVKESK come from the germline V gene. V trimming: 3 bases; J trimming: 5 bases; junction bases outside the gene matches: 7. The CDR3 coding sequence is TGTGCCAGCAGCCAGGACGGACTAGCGGGCCTAGATACGCAGTATTTT. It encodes CASSQDGLAGLDTQYF.

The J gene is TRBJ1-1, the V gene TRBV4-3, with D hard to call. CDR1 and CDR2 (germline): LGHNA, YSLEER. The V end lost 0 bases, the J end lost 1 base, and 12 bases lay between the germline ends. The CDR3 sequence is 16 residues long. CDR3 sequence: CASSQDGWDENTEAFF. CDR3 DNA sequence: TGCGCCAGCAGCCAAGATGGATGGGATGAGAACACTGAAGCTTTCTTT.

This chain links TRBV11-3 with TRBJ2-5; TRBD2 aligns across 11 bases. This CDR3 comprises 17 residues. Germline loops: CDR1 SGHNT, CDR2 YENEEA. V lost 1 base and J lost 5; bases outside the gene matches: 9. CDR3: CASSLGETSGGWETQYF. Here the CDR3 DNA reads TGTGCCAGCAGCTTAGGTGAAACTAGCGGGGGATGGGAGACCCAGTACTTC.

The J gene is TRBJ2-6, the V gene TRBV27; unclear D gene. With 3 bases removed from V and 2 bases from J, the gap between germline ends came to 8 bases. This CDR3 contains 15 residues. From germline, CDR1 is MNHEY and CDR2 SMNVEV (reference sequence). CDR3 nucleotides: TGTGCCAGCAGTTTCCTTGGTGCTGGGGCCAACGTCCTGACTTTC. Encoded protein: CASSFLGAGANVLTF.

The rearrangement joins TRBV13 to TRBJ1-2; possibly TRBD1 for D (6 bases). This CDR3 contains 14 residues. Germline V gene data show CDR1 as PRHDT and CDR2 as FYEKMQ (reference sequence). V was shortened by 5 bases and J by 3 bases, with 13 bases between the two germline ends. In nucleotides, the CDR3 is TGTGCCAGCAGCCAAGAGGACAGCTACTATGGCTACACCTTC. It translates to CASSQEDSYYGYTF.

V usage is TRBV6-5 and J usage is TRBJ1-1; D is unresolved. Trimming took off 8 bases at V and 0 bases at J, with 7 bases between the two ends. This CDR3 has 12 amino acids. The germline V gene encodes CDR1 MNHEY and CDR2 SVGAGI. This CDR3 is CASRKLNTEAFF. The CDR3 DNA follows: TGTGCCAGCCGAAAACTGAACACTGAAGCTTTCTTT.

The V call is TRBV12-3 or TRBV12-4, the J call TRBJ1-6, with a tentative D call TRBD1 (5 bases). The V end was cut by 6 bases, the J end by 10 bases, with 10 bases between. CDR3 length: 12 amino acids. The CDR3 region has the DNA TGTGCCAGCAGAACCAGGGTATCACCCCTCCACTTT. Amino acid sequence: CASRTRVSPLHF.

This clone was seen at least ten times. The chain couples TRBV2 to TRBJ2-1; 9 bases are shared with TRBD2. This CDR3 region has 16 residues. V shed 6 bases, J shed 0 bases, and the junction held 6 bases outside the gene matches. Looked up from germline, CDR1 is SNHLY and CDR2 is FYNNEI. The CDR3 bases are TGTGCCAGCAGCAAGACTAGCGGCCTCTCCTACAATGAGCAGTTCTTC. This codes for CASSKTSGLSYNEQFF.

The CDR3 sequence is CASSLEAASYEQYF. DNA of the CDR3: TGTGCCAGCAGCTTAGAGGCGGCTTCCTACGAGCAGTACTTC. This chain links TRBV7-9 with TRBJ2-7, with D uncertain. In germline, CDR1 is SEHNR, CDR2 FQNEAQ (reference sequence). V shed 1 base and J shed 1 base, with 8 bases lying between them. The CDR3 is 14 residues long.